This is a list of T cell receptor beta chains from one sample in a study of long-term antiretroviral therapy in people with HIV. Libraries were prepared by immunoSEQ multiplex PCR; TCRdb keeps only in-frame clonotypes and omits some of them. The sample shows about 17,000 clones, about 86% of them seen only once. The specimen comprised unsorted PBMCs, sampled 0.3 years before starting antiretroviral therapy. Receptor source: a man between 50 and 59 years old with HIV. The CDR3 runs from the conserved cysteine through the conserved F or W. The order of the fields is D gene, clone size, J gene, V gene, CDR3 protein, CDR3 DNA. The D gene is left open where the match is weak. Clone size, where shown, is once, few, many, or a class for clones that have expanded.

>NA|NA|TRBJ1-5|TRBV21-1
CASSKAWDRFYSNQPQHF
TGTGCCAGCAGCAAAGCTTGGGACAGGTTTTATAGCAATCAGCCCCAGCATTTT
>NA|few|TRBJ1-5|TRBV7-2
CASSLGIAVNQPQHF
TGTGCCAGCAGCTTAGGGATCGCCGTCAATCAGCCCCAGCATTTT
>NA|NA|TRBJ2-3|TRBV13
CASSRWGTRDTQYF
TGTGCCAGCAGCCGATGGGGGACCCGAGATACGCAGTATTTT
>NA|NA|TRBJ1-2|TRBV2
CASTQDINYGYTF
TGTGCCAGCACCCAGGACATCAATTATGGCTACACCTTC
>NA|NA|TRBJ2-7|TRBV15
CATSLGTVYEQYF
TGTGCCACCAGCTTAGGGACGGTCTACGAGCAGTACTTC
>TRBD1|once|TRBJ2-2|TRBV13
CASSLGQGSTGELFF
TGTGCCAGCAGCTTGGGACAGGGCTCCACCGGGGAGCTGTTTTTT
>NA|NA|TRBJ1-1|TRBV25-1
CASSELTGTEAFF
TGTGCCAGCAGTGAATTAACGGGCACTGAAGCTTTCTTT
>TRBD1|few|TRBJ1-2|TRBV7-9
CASSRTGDDYGYTF
TGTGCCAGCAGTCGTACAGGGGACGACTATGGCTACACCTTC
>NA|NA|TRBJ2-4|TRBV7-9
CASSSNQGSKNIQYF
TGTGCCAGCAGCTCGAACCAGGGGTCCAAAAACATTCAGTACTTC
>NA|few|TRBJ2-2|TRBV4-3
CASSRDSDTGELFF
TGCGCCAGCAGCCGGGACTCAGACACCGGGGAGCTGTTTTTT
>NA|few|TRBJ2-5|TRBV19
CASSSGGQETQYF
TGTGCCAGTAGTAGCGGTGGACAAGAGACCCAGTACTTC
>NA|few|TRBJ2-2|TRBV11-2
CASSLVPQGPGELFF
TGTGCCAGCAGCTTAGTTCCTCAGGGCCCCGGGGAGCTGTTTTTT
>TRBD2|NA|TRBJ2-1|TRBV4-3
CASSQDSVSGLNNEQFF
TGCGCCAGCAGCCAAGATTCGGTTAGCGGGTTAAACAATGAGCAGTTCTTC
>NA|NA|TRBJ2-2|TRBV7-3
CASSPVGARGPQWDTGELFF
TGTGCCAGCAGCCCTGTAGGTGCTCGGGGGCCCCAATGGGACACCGGGGAGCTGTTTTTT